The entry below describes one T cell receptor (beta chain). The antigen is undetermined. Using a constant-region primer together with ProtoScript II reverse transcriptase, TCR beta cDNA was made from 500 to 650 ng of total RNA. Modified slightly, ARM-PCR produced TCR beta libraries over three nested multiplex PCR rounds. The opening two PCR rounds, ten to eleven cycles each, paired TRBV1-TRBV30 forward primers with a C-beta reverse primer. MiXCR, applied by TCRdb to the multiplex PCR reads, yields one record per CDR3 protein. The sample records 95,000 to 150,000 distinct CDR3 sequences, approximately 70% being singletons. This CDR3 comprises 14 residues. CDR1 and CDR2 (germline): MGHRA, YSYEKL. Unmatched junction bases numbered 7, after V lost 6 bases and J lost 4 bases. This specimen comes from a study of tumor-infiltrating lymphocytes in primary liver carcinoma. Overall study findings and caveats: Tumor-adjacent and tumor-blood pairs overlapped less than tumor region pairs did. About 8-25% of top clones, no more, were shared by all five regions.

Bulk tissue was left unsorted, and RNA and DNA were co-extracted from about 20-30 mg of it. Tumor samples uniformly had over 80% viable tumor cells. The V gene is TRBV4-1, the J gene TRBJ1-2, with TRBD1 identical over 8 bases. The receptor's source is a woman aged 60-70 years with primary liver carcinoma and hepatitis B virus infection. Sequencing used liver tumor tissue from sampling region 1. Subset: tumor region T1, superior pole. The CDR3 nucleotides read TGCGCCAGCAGTCAAACAGGGGGATTCTATGGCTACACCTTC. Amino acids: CASSQTGGFYGYTF.